These T cell receptor beta chains were read from a single sample in a study of blood T cell repertoires in COVID-19. The protocol was immunoSEQ multiplex PCR, while the TCRdb copy is restricted to in-frame clones and leaves out a portion. In the table there are 110,000 or so clones, 85% to 90% of which are singletons. Sequencing input: peripheral blood. The receptors come from a woman aged 45-60 years with acute or convalescent COVID-19. Both conserved end residues are trimmed from each CDR3.

cdr3_aa	v_call	j_call
ASSFGQGFSNQPQH	TRBV7-8	TRBJ1-5
SVDPGFGGYT	TRBV29-1	TRBJ1-2
ASSSPQRTLQETQY	TRBV6-5	TRBJ2-5
ASSLVKGAYGYT	TRBV7-2	TRBJ1-2
ASSYPDLHYNSPLH	TRBV6-9	TRBJ1-6
ASSQSHGGEKLF	TRBV3-1/TRBV3-2	TRBJ1-4
ASSVETGDSPLH	TRBV2	TRBJ1-6
ASSQVAEDNEQF	TRBV4-1	TRBJ2-1
ASSYGGNGYT	TRBV6-6	TRBJ1-2
ASSLQAVVSPLH	TRBV14	TRBJ1-6
ASSPFGTSGNLNEQF	TRBV7-3	TRBJ2-1
AWSWTGPEQY	TRBV30	TRBJ2-7
SASPGIYGYT	TRBV20-1	TRBJ1-2
ASSPSRAGGETQY	TRBV18	TRBJ2-5
ASTLTGGYGYT	TRBV6-5	TRBJ1-2
ASSPSGTEAF	TRBV5-1	TRBJ1-1
ASSRRREQY	TRBV5-1	TRBJ2-7
ASSPPFLAGVYNEQF	TRBV18	TRBJ2-1
ASSRTTTEQY	TRBV3-1/TRBV3-2	TRBJ2-7
ASSSQGNQPQH	TRBV5-4	TRBJ1-5
ASSVAGGSNTEAF	TRBV9	TRBJ1-1
ASSWDSSYNEQF	TRBV2	TRBJ2-1
ASSQAGQIYGGYT	TRBV4-1	TRBJ1-2
ASSPPPIRETEAF	TRBV18	TRBJ1-1
ASSIDLLGVREDGYT	TRBV19	TRBJ1-2
ASSRSGERTGELF	TRBV23-1	TRBJ2-2
ASSLARWNEQF	TRBV12-3/TRBV12-4	TRBJ2-1
ASRGQAVNSPLH	TRBV19	TRBJ1-6
ASSEVQVAEQY	TRBV2	TRBJ2-7
ASSPRREGEQF	TRBV18	TRBJ2-1
ASSYTPTGNTEAF	TRBV6-6	TRBJ1-1
ASSFGETQY	TRBV18	TRBJ2-5
ASSATGLQETQY	TRBV7-9	TRBJ2-5
ASSSNQSGQGKTQY	TRBV28	TRBJ2-5
ASSETGGVGYT	TRBV19	TRBJ1-2
ASSPPWSGIQETQY	TRBV18	TRBJ2-5
ASSEQPGTVAYGYT	TRBV2	TRBJ1-2
ASSSGGTGVDSPLH	TRBV5-1	TRBJ1-6
ASSWGQSGPEAF	TRBV7-9	TRBJ1-1
ASSDSNTEAF	TRBV2	TRBJ1-1
ASSLRSGGLGDEQY	TRBV7-6	TRBJ2-7
ASSNPGNTEAF	TRBV5-4	TRBJ1-1
ASSFVESEAF	TRBV7-9	TRBJ1-1
ASSLTSGTYNEQF	TRBV19	TRBJ2-1
ASSSPPYEQY	TRBV28	TRBJ2-7
ATNEGSGVNEKLF	TRBV15	TRBJ1-4
ASSQDRGEKLF	TRBV3-1/TRBV3-2	TRBJ1-4
ASSLQGGDQPQH	TRBV7-6	TRBJ1-5
ASSVGLAGRGEQF	TRBV9	TRBJ2-1
ASSFTANTEAF	TRBV5-1	TRBJ1-1
ATSREQGNEQF	TRBV15	TRBJ2-1